The next 21 T cell receptor beta chains were all read from a single sample in a study of long-term antiretroviral therapy in people with HIV. Runs used v3.0 of the immunoSEQ assay and were done at survey level. The assay was immunoSEQ multiplex PCR, and TCRdb's table has in-frame clones only and misses some. Among approximately 25,000 clones listed, 65% to 90% were seen once. The source material was unsorted PBMCs, sampled 3 years after starting antiretroviral therapy. Receptors were obtained from a man aged 45 to 65 with HIV.

The chain uses TRBV28 and TRBJ1-1; 7 bases line up with TRBD1. The CDR3 is 12 amino acids. CDR1 is MDHEN and CDR2 is SYDVKM in the germline V gene. With 6 bases clipped from V and 11 bases from J, the junction kept 9 bases outside the gene matches. CDR3 protein: CASRPRQGGAFF. The CDR3 DNA sequence: TGTGCCAGCAGGCCTAGACAGGGTGGGGCTTTCTTT.

The chain couples TRBV10-3 to TRBJ1-3; no reliable D call. The CDR3 totals 15 residues. V was shortened by 0 bases and J by 0 bases, with 6 bases between the two germline ends. Looked up from germline, CDR1 is ENHRY and CDR2 is SYGVKD. This CDR3 is CAISESRDSGNTIYF. The CDR3 DNA reads as TGTGCCATCAGTGAGTCTAGGGACTCTGGAAACACCATATATTTT.

This clone has a single count. The chain recombines TRBV15 with TRBJ2-3; either TRBD1 or TRBD2 may supply D (6 bases each). The CDR3 consists of 16 residues. Per the germline V gene, CDR1 is LNHNV and CDR2 is YYDKDF (reference sequence). Trimming took 5 bases from V and 6 from J, leaving 21 bases between them. The CDR3, as DNA: TGTGCCACCAGCCTCCACCTAGGAGGGGGTAAGGATACGCAGTATTTT. Protein sequence: CATSLHLGGGKDTQYF.

V is TRBV6-1 and J is TRBJ2-3; 8 nucleotides agree with TRBD2. This CDR3 is built from 15 residues. The trim removed 4 bases at V and 2 bases at J, leaving 5 bases unmatched. The germline V gene encodes CDR1 MNHNS and CDR2 SASEGT. DNA for the CDR3: TGTGCCAGCAGTGTCGCTAGCGGGTACACAGATACGCAGTATTTT. Its translation is CASSVASGYTDTQYF.

V is TRBV5-1 and J is TRBJ2-2; TRBD1 matches at 9 bases. V was clipped by 4 bases and J by 1 base; unmatched bases: 5. The CDR3 contains 16 residues. CDR1 and CDR2 from the germline V gene are SGHRS and YFSETQ. The CDR3 DNA sequence: TGCGCCAGCAGCCTCTGGACAGGGGTGAACACCGGGGAGCTGTTTTTT. Amino acids: CASSLWTGVNTGELFF.

This clone was counted a few times. The chain recombines TRBV6-5 with TRBJ1-2; D uncertain. CDR3 length equals 12 residues. Germline V gives CDR1 MNHEY, CDR2 SVGAGI. Between the trimmed V and J ends, which lost 7 bases and 0 bases, there was a span of 6 bases. Here the CDR3 DNA reads TGTGCCAGCACCCGAGCTAACTATGGCTACACCTTC. Translation gives CASTRANYGYTF.

The chain links TRBV28 to TRBJ1-5; no definite D call. The CDR3 sequence is 15 residues long. The germline V gene has CDR1 MDHEN and CDR2 SYDVKM. V was pared by 8 bases and J by 2 bases, with 16 bases between. CDR3 protein: CASSPGSPRNQPQHF. The CDR3 DNA reads TGTGCCAGCTCCCCCGGGTCCCCCCGCAATCAGCCCCAGCATTTT. Variable domain in full (rest from reference TRBV28 and TRBJ1-5): DVKVTQSSRYLVKRTGEKVFLECVQDMDHENMFWYRQDPGLGLRLIYFSYDVKMKEKGDIPEGYSVSREKKERFSLILESASTNQTSMYLCASSPGSPRNQPQHFGDGTRLSIL.

The chain combines TRBV30 with TRBJ1-4; D call uncertain. The CDR3 totals 13 residues. Germline loops: CDR1 GTSNPN, CDR2 SVGIG (reference sequence). V dropped 8 bases and J dropped 2 bases, with 12 bases sitting between them. CDR3 in DNA: TGTGCCGCGATTTACGGGACTAATGAAAAACTGTTTTTT. Translated, it gives CAAIYGTNEKLFF.

The chain carries TRBV6-5 and TRBJ2-5, with 10 bases aligning to TRBD2. The J segment lost 5 bases and the V segment lost 6 bases, leaving 6 bases of the junction unmatched. CDR3 size: 14 residues. Germline assignment: CDR1 MNHEY and CDR2 SVGAGI. The CDR3 sequence is CASRIAGGGETQYF. CDR3 bases: TGTGCCAGCAGGATAGCGGGGGGCGGGGAGACCCAGTACTTC.

J is TRBJ2-6 and V is TRBV18, with 12 bases matching TRBD2. In germline, CDR1 is KGHSH, CDR2 LQKENI. The V and J ends lost 4 bases and 3 bases, in that order; junction bases with no gene match: 7. This CDR3 has 18 amino acids. The chain's CDR3 is CASSQGTSGRLGANVLTF. In DNA, the CDR3 is TGTGCCAGCTCACAGGGCACTAGCGGGAGGCTTGGGGCCAACGTCCTGACTTTC. Full variable domain (remainder filled in from reference TRBV18 and TRBJ2-6): NAGVMQNPRHLVRRRGQEARLRCSPMKGHSHVYWYRQLPEEGLKFMVYLQKENIIDESGMPKERFSAEFPKEGPSILRIQQVVRGDSAAYFCASSQGTSGRLGANVLTFGAGSRLTVL.

V and J are TRBV11-2 and TRBJ2-7; D is uncertain. Germline V lookup: CDR1 SGHAT, CDR2 FQNNGV. The CDR3 is 14 amino acids. The V end lost 4 bases, the J end lost 0 bases, and 10 bases lay between the germline ends. The CDR3 DNA is TGTGCCAGCAGCTGGGCAGACCTCTCCTACGAGCAGTACTTC. Translated, it gives CASSWADLSYEQYF.

V usage is TRBV9 and J usage is TRBJ2-7, with 10 bases fitting TRBD2. The CDR3 loop spans 15 amino acids. V shed 0 bases and J 3 bases; nucleotides not matched to a gene: 3. CDR1 is SGDLS and CDR2 is YYNGEE in the germline V gene. In DNA, the CDR3 is TGTGCCAGCAGCGTAGGGACTAGCGGAAGCTACGAGCAGTACTTC. It specifies CASSVGTSGSYEQYF.

This clone appeared once. The genes are TRBV7-9 and TRBJ1-1, with D uncertain. This CDR3 spans 12 amino acids. Trimming cost V 3 bases and J 0 bases, with 2 bases left between them. Germline V CDR1 and CDR2: SEHNR, FQNEAQ (reference sequence). The CDR3 protein is CASSFLNTEAFF. The CDR3, as DNA: TGTGCCAGCAGCTTTTTGAACACTGAAGCTTTCTTT.

This clone came up once. The V gene is TRBV4-3, the J gene TRBJ2-5; 9 bases agree with TRBD2. The CDR3 totals 15 residues. With 0 bases clipped from V and 5 bases from J, the junction kept 4 bases outside the gene matches. In germline, CDR1 is LGHNA, CDR2 YSLEER. Here the CDR3 DNA reads TGCGCCAGCAGCCAAGACGCGGGAGGGAAGGAGACCCAGTACTTC. It codes for CASSQDAGGKETQYF.

The CDR3 region is CASSHRSGRDRGQRSNQPQHF. The CDR3 DNA is TGCGCCAGCAGCCATCGATCCGGCCGGGACAGGGGGCAAAGGAGCAATCAGCCCCAGCATTTT. The rearrangement links TRBV4-1 to TRBJ1-5; 12 bases align to TRBD1. V lost 3 bases and J lost 1; bases outside the gene matches: 16. This CDR3 region has 21 residues. Germline V gene data show CDR1 as MGHRA and CDR2 as YSYEKL.

This chain uses TRBV5-4 with TRBJ2-5; TRBD1 aligns across 10 bases. CDR1 and CDR2 from the germline V gene are SGHNT and YYREEE (reference sequence). Trimming removed 4 bases from V and 5 bases from J; junction bases left unmatched: 5. This CDR3 spans 14 amino acids. The CDR3 loop reads CASSMTGGRETQYF. CDR3 DNA sequence: TGTGCCAGCAGCATGACAGGGGGCCGTGAGACCCAGTACTTC.

This clone was counted only a few times. V and J are TRBV9 and TRBJ1-2; maybe TRBD1 (5 bases). This CDR3 region has 14 residues. Per the germline V gene, CDR1 is SGDLS and CDR2 is YYNGEE. V lost 0 bases, J lost 3 bases, and 9 bases lay in between. The CDR3 DNA reads as TGTGCCAGCAGCGTAGATATGGGGCACTATGGCTACACCTTC. It specifies CASSVDMGHYGYTF.

This clone was detected a few times. The chain carries TRBV7-9 and TRBJ1-2, with 9 bases fitting TRBD1. V was pared by 5 bases and J by 8 bases, with 9 bases of the junction left unmatched. The CDR3 spans 14 residues. Germline CDR1 SEHNR, CDR2 FQNEAQ (reference sequence). CDR3 in DNA: TGTGCCAGCAGCCGTCCGGGACAGGGTTTAGGCTACACCTTC. Protein sequence: CASSRPGQGLGYTF.

This clone has more than one count but fewer than ten. The genes are TRBV4-3 and TRBJ2-7, with TRBD1 identical over 9 bases. With V trimmed by 4 bases and J by 6 bases, 10 bases remained unmatched. Germline V gives CDR1 LGHNA, CDR2 YSLEER. This CDR3 region has 15 residues. The CDR3 DNA follows: TGCGCCAGCAGCCTCGACAGGGGGTCTTCCCGCGAGCAGTACTTC. Translation: CASSLDRGSSREQYF.

This clone turned up a few times. V and J are TRBV29-1 and TRBJ1-2; D is undetermined. Germline CDR1 and CDR2: SQVTM and ANQGSEA. This CDR3 is built from 12 residues. The germline V and J ends were trimmed by 5 bases and 4 bases, with 11 bases remaining between them. CDR3 nucleotide sequence: TGCAGCGTTCCCGCGGGAGGCTATGGCTACACCTTC. It translates to CSVPAGGYGYTF. The entire variable domain, with the rest obtained from reference TRBV29-1 and TRBJ1-2, is as follows: SAVISQKPSRDICQRGTSLTIQCQVDSQVTMMFWYRQQPGQSLTLIATANQGSEATYESGFVIDKFPISRPNLTFSTLTVSNMSPEDSSIYLCSVPAGGYGYTFGSGTRLTVV.

CDR3 in DNA: TGCGCCAGCAGCCGTGGACAGGGCTCCGGGGAGCTGTTTTTT. It yields the protein CASSRGQGSGELFF. V usage is TRBV4-3 and J usage is TRBJ2-2; the match to TRBD1 covers 8 bases. Germline CDR1 reads LGHNA; CDR2 reads YSLEER. The CDR3 is 14 amino acids. V was clipped by 4 bases and J by 6 bases; unmatched bases: 4.